Listed below are T cell receptor beta chains from one sample, sequenced in a study of T cell responses to AZD1222 COVID-19 vaccine. The method was immunoSEQ multiplex PCR; TCRdb's version includes in-frame clones alone and lacks a portion of them. This sample yields about 140,000 clones, of which 80% to 95% are seen a single time; about 2.5% belongs to the top ten. Specimen: peripheral blood, collected on day 0 of AZD1222 vaccination. The receptors were gathered from an adult in good health. Each CDR3 is given without its conserved first and last residue. A D gene is named only where the DNA matches it firmly.

v_gene,j_gene,d_gene,CDR3aa
TRBV4-3,TRBJ1-2,NA,ASSQDTQGDYGYT
TRBV6-5,TRBJ1-2,NA,ASGGGRFDGYT
TRBV18,TRBJ2-1,NA,ASSPPNLGNEQF
TRBV7-9,TRBJ2-1,NA,ASSLVHRAGSSYNEQF
TRBV3-1/TRBV3-2,TRBJ2-1,TRBD2,ASSQGREGNEQF
TRBV2,TRBJ2-7,NA,ASSRTFYEQY
TRBV18,TRBJ2-2,NA,ASSQMRAGELF
TRBV6-5,TRBJ1-5,NA,ASRMRALQPQH
TRBV19,TRBJ1-5,TRBD1,ASSSAGGEQPQH
TRBV6-1,TRBJ1-5,NA,ASSEQGDNQPQH
TRBV9,TRBJ2-1,TRBD1,ASNPGQGRNEQF
TRBV19,TRBJ1-6,TRBD1,ASSDRDDSPLH
TRBV20-1,TRBJ2-2,TRBD1,SASNRDRVTGELF
TRBV12-1,TRBJ1-4,NA,ASSSLKDGILF
TRBV10-2,TRBJ2-3,NA,ASSEARQTDTQY
TRBV12-3/TRBV12-4,TRBJ1-1,NA,ASSLGSTTEAF
TRBV4-3,TRBJ2-1,NA,ASSQDGASEQF
TRBV5-4,TRBJ2-5,TRBD2,ASSLGGEGRETQY
TRBV7-3,TRBJ2-1,NA,ASSLRDYNEQF
TRBV7-3,TRBJ2-1,TRBD1,ASERDRGQGEQF
TRBV29-1,TRBJ2-1,NA,SVEKYKPYNEQF
TRBV4-1,TRBJ2-5,TRBD1,ASSHAGTGVEETQY
TRBV11-2,TRBJ1-2,NA,ASSVRANYGYT
TRBV18,TRBJ2-3,NA,ASSPGRGSTDTQY
TRBV5-5,TRBJ1-4,NA,ASSFAGEDEKLF
TRBV27,TRBJ2-5,TRBD1,ASTRTGGETQY
TRBV6-4,TRBJ2-6,NA,ASSDTASGANVLT
TRBV5-5,TRBJ1-2,NA,ASSLDGTTYGYT
TRBV7-8,TRBJ2-7,TRBD1,ASSPRQGTTYEQY
TRBV5-6,TRBJ2-7,TRBD2,ASSSGGRGKEQY
TRBV5-1,TRBJ2-7,NA,ASSLAVRSGQGAYEQY